These 3 T cell receptor beta chains were sequenced from one sample in a study of blood T cell repertoires in COVID-19. Some clones are missing from TCRdb's copy, which holds only in-frame ones; the method was immunoSEQ multiplex PCR. The table shows a few hundred thousand clones, with approximately 89% occurring only once. Material for sequencing was peripheral blood. These receptors came from a woman aged 50 to 60 who had recovered from COVID-19.

V gene TRBV10-3 combines with J gene TRBJ2-3; 10 positions match TRBD1. CDR3 size: 15 residues. The germline CDR1 and CDR2 sequences are ENHRY and SYGVKD. V trimming: 3 bases; J trimming: 1 base; junction bases outside the gene matches: 1. CDR3 DNA sequence: TGTGCCATCAGTGAAGGGACAGGGGGCACAGATACGCAGTATTTT. Its protein product is CAISEGTGGTDTQYF.

The rearrangement uses TRBV25-1 and TRBJ2-3, with TRBD1 matching over 8 bases. V gave up 4 bases and J gave up 6 bases; unmatched junction bases: 9. The CDR3 is 15 amino acids. Germline-derived CDR1 and CDR2 are MGHDK and SYGVNS. CDR3: CASSARTGQGDTQYF. CDR3 nucleotide sequence: TGTGCCAGCAGTGCTCGGACAGGGCAGGGGGATACGCAGTATTTT.

The V call is TRBV5-1, the J call TRBJ2-1, with a possible D match to TRBD2 (5 bases). CDR3 length equals 15 residues. Germline CDR1 and CDR2: SGHRS and YFSETQ. The V end was cut by 8 bases, the J end by 2 bases, with 17 bases between. Written as DNA, the CDR3 is TGCGCCAGTCGTTTAGCGAGTCCAACCTACAATGAGCAGTTCTTC. This encodes CASRLASPTYNEQFF.